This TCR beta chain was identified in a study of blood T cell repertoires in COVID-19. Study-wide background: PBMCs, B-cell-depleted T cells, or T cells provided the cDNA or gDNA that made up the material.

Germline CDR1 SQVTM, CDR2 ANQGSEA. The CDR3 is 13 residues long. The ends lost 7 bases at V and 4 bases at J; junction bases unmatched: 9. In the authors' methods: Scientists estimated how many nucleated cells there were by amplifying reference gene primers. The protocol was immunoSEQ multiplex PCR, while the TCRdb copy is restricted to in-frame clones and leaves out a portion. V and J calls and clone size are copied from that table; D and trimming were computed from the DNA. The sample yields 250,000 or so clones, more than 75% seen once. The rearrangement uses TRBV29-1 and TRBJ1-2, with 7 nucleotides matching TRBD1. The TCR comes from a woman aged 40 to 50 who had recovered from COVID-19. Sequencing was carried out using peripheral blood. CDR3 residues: CSADRQGIYGYTF. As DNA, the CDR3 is TGCAGCGCTGACCGACAGGGTATCTATGGCTACACCTTC.